This T cell receptor beta chain was obtained from a study of blood T cells in healthy people across ages. The individuals who served as donors were healthy Caucasians living in Russia, aged roughly 6 to 100. Germline V lookup: CDR1 SNHLY, CDR2 FYNNEI. V lost 4 bases to trimming and J lost 4 bases, with 10 bases between them. The length of the CDR3 is 13 residues. For the second PCR, which ran for 7 to 11 cycles, a sample-barcoded 5' primer and a J-beta primer mix were used. Every molecule of cDNA carried a tag from a template-switch adaptor with 12 random nucleotides. In TCRdb, the 5' RACE reads were re-called with MiXCR into one record per CDR3 protein. The table lists some 920,000 distinct CDR3 sequences, approximately 50% of them singletons.

The chain uses TRBV2 and TRBJ1-2; D possibly corresponds to TRBD1 (5 bases). The sequence derives from an older woman in good health. Sequencing was done on a sample of blood. The CDR3 sequence is CASSGVTVYGYTF. The CDR3 bases are TGTGCCAGCAGTGGGGTGACAGTCTATGGCTACACCTTC.